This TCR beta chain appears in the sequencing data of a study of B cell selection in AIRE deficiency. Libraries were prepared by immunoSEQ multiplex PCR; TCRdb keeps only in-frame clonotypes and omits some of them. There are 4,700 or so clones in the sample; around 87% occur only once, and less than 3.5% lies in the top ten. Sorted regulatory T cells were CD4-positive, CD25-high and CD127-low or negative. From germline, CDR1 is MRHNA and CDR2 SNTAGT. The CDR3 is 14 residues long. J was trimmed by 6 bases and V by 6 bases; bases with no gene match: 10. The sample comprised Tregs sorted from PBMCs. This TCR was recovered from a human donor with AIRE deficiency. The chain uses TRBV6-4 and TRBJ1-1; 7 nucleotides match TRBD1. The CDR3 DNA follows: TGTGCCAGCAGCCCCGACAGGGCGGGGGCTGAAGCTTTCTTT. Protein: CASSPDRAGAEAFF.